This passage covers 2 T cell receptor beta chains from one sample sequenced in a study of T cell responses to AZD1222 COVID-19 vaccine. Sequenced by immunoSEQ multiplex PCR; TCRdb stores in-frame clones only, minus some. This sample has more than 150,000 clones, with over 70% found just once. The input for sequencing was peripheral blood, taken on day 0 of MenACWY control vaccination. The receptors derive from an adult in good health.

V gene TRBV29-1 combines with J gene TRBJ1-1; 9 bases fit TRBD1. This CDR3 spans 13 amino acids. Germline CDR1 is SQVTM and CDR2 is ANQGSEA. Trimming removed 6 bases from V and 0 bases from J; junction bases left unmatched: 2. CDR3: CSVTGGLNTEAFF. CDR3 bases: TGCAGCGTCACAGGGGGCCTGAACACTGAAGCTTTCTTT.

The CDR3 loop reads CAISESRDGGYTF. CDR3 in DNA: TGTGCCATCAGTGAGTCGCGGGATGGTGGCTACACCTTC. The chain combines TRBV10-3 with TRBJ1-2; no firm D call. Per germline, CDR1 ENHRY and CDR2 SYGVKD. The CDR3 has 13 residues. V was pared by 0 bases and J by 7 bases, with 9 bases between.